The clone carrying this TCR beta chain has more than one count but fewer than ten. The antigen remains undetermined. Germline CDR1 ENHRY, CDR2 SYGVKD. V lost 4 bases to trimming and J lost 7 bases, with 13 bases between them. The CDR3 contains 13 residues. This entry belongs to a study of blood T cells in healthy people across ages. Overall study findings and caveats: The study found TCR beta diversity correlated strongly with naive T cell percentage. Those diversity estimates obtained from one million T cells were thought to be underestimates.

Each donor's blood draw was 8.5 to 10 milliliters of peripheral blood. Together with a sample-barcoded 5' primer, a J-beta primer mix was included in a second PCR lasting about 7 to 11 cycles. TCRdb re-analysed the 5' RACE reads in MiXCR, keeping a single row per CDR3 protein. The sample carries 550,000 to 700,000 distinct CDR3 sequences, approximately 27% recorded once. This sequence joins TRBV10-3 and TRBJ1-2; possibly TRBD1 for D (5 bases). Material: blood. The sequence was obtained from a woman between 70 and 85 years old in good health. This CDR3 is CAISAGRDFGYTF. Here the CDR3 DNA reads TGTGCCATCAGTGCAGGCAGGGACTTTGGCTACACCTTC.